This TCR beta chain was recovered during a study of blood T cell repertoires in COVID-19 (dated by TCRdb to 2018 to 2020). Notes on the research overall: The collaborator samples originated in the United States, Italy and Spain and spanned the acute and convalescent phases of COVID-19. The prospective study material was composed of cDNA or gDNA derived from T cells, B-cell-depleted T cells, or PBMCs. The dataset comprised deeply sampled blood TCRbeta repertoires from subjects exposed to, actively infected with, or recovered from COVID-19. The repertoires were made available in a free public database intended to serve as a resource for research on the immune response to SARS-CoV-2. The samples were drawn from the first 160 participants of the ongoing ImmuneRACE study and from under 1,500 subjects provided by 6 global collaborators. Sample metadata almost always included a de-identified subject ID, COVID-19 status, age in years and sex. HLA class I and class II types, where available, came from metadata supplied by the sample provider rather than from assay-based typing. General study outcomes and caveats: How much clinical and demographic metadata was included differed by source and by participant, and the metadata was provided uncurated.

The V end loses 2 bases and the J end loses 4 bases, and a stretch of 8 bases separates them. Including the terminal cysteine and phenylalanine, the CDR3 comprises 13 residues. The kept DNA is CDR3 alone, 39 bases in frame from the first base. The CDR1 and CDR2 encoded by the germline V gene are MDHEN and SYDVKM. The immunoSEQ Assay, a bias-controlled multiplex PCR, was used to amplify TCRbeta CDR3 regions from genomic DNA. On the authors' methods: Within the assay, amplification of reference gene primers was used to estimate how many nucleated cells each sample contained. Sequence reads were collapsed and filtered to measure the absolute abundance of every unique TCRbeta CDR3 rearrangement. Productive Simpson clonality was computed per sample as the square root of Simpson's diversity index over productive rearrangements. Held by TCRdb, this immuneACCESS table contains in-frame sequences only and omits some clones. Under half of the omission traces to an unresolved V gene where checked; the cause of the rest is unknown. V and J calls and clone size are as listed in that table; D and trimming were resolved from the DNA. This sample lists under 250,000 clones; around 82% were detected once. The top ten hold roughly 3% of the sample.

Details on this clone: What this receptor recognizes is not known. No qualities accompany the bases; no much larger clone lies one base away.

Another Seattle source contributed samples from volunteer blood donors who had recovered from COVID-19. The collaborating institutions used their own protocols to collect whole blood in K2EDTA tubes. Collaborator samples were shipped for TCRbeta analysis as frozen whole blood, isolated PBMCs, or DNA extracted from either sample type. Specimen: peripheral blood. The receptor's source is a woman in her 30s who had recovered from COVID-19. The chain was built from TRBV28 and TRBJ1-2, with no confidently assigned D gene. Here the CDR3 is given as CASSLEGGYGYTF. The nucleotides are TGTGCCAGCAGTTTAGAGGGCGGCTATGGCTACACCTTC.